These 5 T cell receptor beta chains share one sample of origin, sequenced in a study of cytotoxic CD8 clonotypes in ibrutinib-treated CLL. Only in-frame clones appear in the TCRdb table, and some are missing; sequencing was by immunoSEQ multiplex PCR. This table holds about 140,000 clones, more than 70% found once. Specimen: PBMCs, collected after 36 months of ibrutinib treatment. These receptor sequences come from a human donor with chronic lymphocytic leukemia.

This chain connects TRBV5-1 to TRBJ2-4; D unresolved. From germline, CDR1 is SGHRS and CDR2 YFSETQ. The V end lost 4 bases, the J end lost 3 bases, and 29 bases lay between the germline ends. The CDR3 runs 20 residues. The CDR3 sequence: CASSLEVSERGRQFKNIQYF. DNA of the CDR3: TGCGCCAGCAGCCTCGAAGTTTCGGAACGAGGACGGCAATTCAAAAACATTCAGTACTTC.

This sequence joins TRBV6-4 and TRBJ2-1, with D tentatively TRBD1 or TRBD2 (6 bases each). V was clipped by 8 bases and J by 9 bases, with 14 bases between them. CDR3 length: 12 amino acids. Germline V gene data show CDR1 as MRHNA and CDR2 as SNTAGT. DNA of the CDR3: TGTGCCAGCCGGGGGCAAGTTGGTGAGCAGTTCTTC. It is translated as CASRGQVGEQFF.

This clone was found a few times. The rearrangement links TRBV27 to TRBJ1-6, with D possibly being TRBD1 (5 bases). This CDR3 has 13 amino acids. The germline V and J ends were trimmed by 10 bases and 9 bases, with 16 bases remaining between them. CDR1 MNHEY and CDR2 SMNVEV come from the germline V gene (reference sequence). The CDR3 coding sequence is TGTGCCACGAGAGGACACGATAGTTCACCCCTCCACTTT. Its protein product is CATRGHDSSPLHF.

The rearrangement uses TRBV28 and TRBJ1-2; 11 nucleotides align to TRBD1. The V segment lost 4 bases and the J segment 10 bases; nucleotides outside the gene matches: 5. This CDR3 spans 13 amino acids. Looked up from germline, CDR1 is MDHEN and CDR2 is SYDVKM. This chain's CDR3 is CASSSGTGGHYTF. The CDR3 nucleotides are TGTGCCAGCAGTTCTGGGACAGGGGGACACTACACCTTC.

The rearrangement uses TRBV6-5 and TRBJ1-2; the D gene is possibly TRBD1 (6 bases). The CDR3 sequence is 13 residues long. CDR1 and CDR2 from the germline V gene are MNHEY and SVGAGI. V lost 4 bases, J lost 5 bases, and 11 bases lay in between. The CDR3 loop is CASSFGQIYGYTF. CDR3 coding DNA: TGTGCCAGCAGTTTTGGACAGATTTATGGCTACACCTTC.